Sequencing of this T cell receptor (beta chain) was carried out in a study of OX40 agonist ivuxolimab in advanced cancers. Study background: The eligibility criteria allowed prior anti-PD-1, anti-PD-L1 or anti-CTLA-4 therapy, and about 40% had some.

Clones were read by immunoSEQ multiplex PCR, and TCRdb kept only the in-frame ones, dropping some. This table holds about 68,000 clones, 91% found once. Patients with autoimmune history or systemic immunosuppression were excluded. Sampling times: baseline, cycle 4 day 1, cycle 7 day 1. The germline CDR1 and CDR2 sequences are SGHRS and YFSETQ. The length of the CDR3 is 15 residues. V lost 0 bases to trimming and J lost 1 base, with 10 bases between them. Concerning this clone: The antigen is not known.

The study, taken as a whole, reports: Expanded clones belonging to CD8+ T cells outnumbered, on average, those of CD4+.

The V gene is TRBV5-1, the J gene TRBJ1-1; D perhaps matches TRBD1 (6 bases). The sample here was CD4+ or CD8+ T cells sorted from blood, taken in a trial of the OX40 agonist ivuxolimab. This TCR came from an adult with an advanced solid tumor such as melanoma, head and neck, liver or kidney cancer. The CDR3 DNA reads as TGCGCCAGCAGCTTGGCCGCGACAGGGAACACTGAAGCTTTCTTT. Amino acids: CASSLAATGNTEAFF.